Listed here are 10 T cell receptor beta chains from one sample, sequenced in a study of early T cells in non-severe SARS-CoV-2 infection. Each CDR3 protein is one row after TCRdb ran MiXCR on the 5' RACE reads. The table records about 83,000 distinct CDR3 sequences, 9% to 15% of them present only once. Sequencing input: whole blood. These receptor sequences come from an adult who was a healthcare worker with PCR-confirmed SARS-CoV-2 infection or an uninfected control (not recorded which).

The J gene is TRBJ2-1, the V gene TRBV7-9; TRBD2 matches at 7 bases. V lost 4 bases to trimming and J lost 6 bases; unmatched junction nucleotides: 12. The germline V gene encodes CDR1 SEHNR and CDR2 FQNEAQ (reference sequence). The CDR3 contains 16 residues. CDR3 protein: CASSSRDYNNRNEQFF. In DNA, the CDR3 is TGTGCCAGCAGCTCGCGGGACTACAACAACCGCAATGAGCAGTTCTTC.

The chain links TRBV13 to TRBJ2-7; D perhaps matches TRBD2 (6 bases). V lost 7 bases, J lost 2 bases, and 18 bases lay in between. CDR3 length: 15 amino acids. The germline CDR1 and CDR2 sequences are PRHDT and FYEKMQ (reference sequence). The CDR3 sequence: CASTSSAGETYEQYF. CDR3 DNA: TGTGCCAGCACTTCTAGCGCGGGTGAGACCTACGAGCAGTACTTC.

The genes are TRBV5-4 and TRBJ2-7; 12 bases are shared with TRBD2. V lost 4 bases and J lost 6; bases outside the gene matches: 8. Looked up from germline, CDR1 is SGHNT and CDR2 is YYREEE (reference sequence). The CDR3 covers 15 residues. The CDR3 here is CASSAPTSGRSEQYF. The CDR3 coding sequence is TGTGCCAGCAGCGCCCCCACTAGCGGGAGGTCCGAGCAGTACTTC.

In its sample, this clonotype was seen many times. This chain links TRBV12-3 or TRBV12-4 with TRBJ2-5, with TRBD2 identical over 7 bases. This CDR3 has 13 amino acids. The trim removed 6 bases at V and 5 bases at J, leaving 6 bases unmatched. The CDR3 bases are TGTGCCAGCAGCCAAACTAGCGCCGAGACCCAGTACTTC. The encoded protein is CASSQTSAETQYF.

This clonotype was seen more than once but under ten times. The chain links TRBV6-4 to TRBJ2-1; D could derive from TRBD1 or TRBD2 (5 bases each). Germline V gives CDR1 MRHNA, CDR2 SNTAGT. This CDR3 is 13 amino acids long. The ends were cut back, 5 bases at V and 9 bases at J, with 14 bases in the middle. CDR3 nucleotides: TGTGCCAGCAGTCGGGACGGGATTGGTGAGCAGTTCTTC. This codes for CASSRDGIGEQFF.

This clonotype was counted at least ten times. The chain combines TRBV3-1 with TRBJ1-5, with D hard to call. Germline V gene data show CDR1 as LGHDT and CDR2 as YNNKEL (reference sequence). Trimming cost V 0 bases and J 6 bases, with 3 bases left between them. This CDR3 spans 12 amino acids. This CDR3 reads CASSQDGQPQHF. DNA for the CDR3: TGTGCCAGCAGCCAAGATGGTCAGCCCCAGCATTTT.

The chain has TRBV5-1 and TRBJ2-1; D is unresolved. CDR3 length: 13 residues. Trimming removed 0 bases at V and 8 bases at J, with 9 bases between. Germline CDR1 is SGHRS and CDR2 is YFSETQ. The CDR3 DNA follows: TGCGCCAGCAGCTTGGCCTTTAACGATGAGCAGTTCTTC. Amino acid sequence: CASSLAFNDEQFF.

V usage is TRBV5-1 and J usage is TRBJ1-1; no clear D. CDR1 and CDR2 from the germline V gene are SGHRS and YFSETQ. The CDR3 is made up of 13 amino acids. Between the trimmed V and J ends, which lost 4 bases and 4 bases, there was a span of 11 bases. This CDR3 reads CASSSQEGTEAFF. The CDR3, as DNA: TGCGCCAGCAGCAGCCAGGAAGGCACTGAAGCTTTCTTT.

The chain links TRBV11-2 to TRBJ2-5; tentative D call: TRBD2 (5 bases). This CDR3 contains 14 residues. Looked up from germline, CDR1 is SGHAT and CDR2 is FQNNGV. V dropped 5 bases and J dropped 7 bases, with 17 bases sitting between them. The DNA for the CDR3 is TGTGCCAGCAGCCTAAGGACTTCCTCGGGGACCCAGTACTTC. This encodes CASSLRTSSGTQYF.

The CDR3 nucleotides are TGTGCCAGCAGCCAAGCTCACTGGACTAGCGGGAGCTACGAGCAGTACTTC. Residues: CASSQAHWTSGSYEQYF. The J gene is TRBJ2-7, the V gene TRBV4-2; 13 bases are shared with TRBD2. CDR1 and CDR2 (germline): LGHNA, YNFKEQ. The CDR3 has 17 residues. The trim removed 1 base at V and 3 bases at J, leaving 6 bases unmatched.